One and the same sample provided the 5 T cell receptor beta chains below, sequenced in a study of radiation and T cells in renal cell carcinoma. Clones were sequenced by immunoSEQ multiplex PCR, and TCRdb holds only the in-frame ones, with some missing. The sample carries about 150,000 clones, less than 90% recorded once. Described time point: baseline pretreatment blood. Described treatment: 15 Gy SBRT to primary tumor, nephrectomy 4 weeks later. The material was blood, obtained from a patient whose treatment included radiotherapy and nephrectomy. The receptor set was obtained from a woman in her seventies with renal cell carcinoma.

The V gene is TRBV19, the J gene TRBJ1-6; 11 bases match TRBD1. CDR3 length: 15 residues. With V trimmed by 4 bases and J by 9 bases, 5 bases remained unmatched. CDR1 is LNHDA, CDR2 SQIVND, per germline (reference sequence). The CDR3: CASSTTGTGGSPLHF. The CDR3 DNA is TGTGCCAGTAGTACAACCGGGACAGGGGGTTCACCCCTCCACTTT.

This chain uses TRBV7-2 with TRBJ1-1; D unclear. Germline lookup yields CDR1 SGHTA and CDR2 FQGNSA. Trimming took off 2 bases at V and 1 base at J, with 11 bases between the two ends. The CDR3 consists of 15 residues. This CDR3 is CASSLRSIGNTEAFF. In DNA, the CDR3 is TGTGCCAGCAGCTTAAGATCTATAGGGAACACTGAAGCTTTCTTT. Supplemented by reference TRBV7-2 and TRBJ1-1, the full variable domain reads GAGVSQSPSNKVTEKGKDVELRCDPISGHTALYWYRQSLGQGLEFLIYFQGNSAPDKSGLPSDRFSAERTGGSVSTLTIQRTQQEDSAVYLCASSLRSIGNTEAFFGQGTRLTVV.

This chain links TRBV6-5 with TRBJ1-2; TRBD1 matches 8 bases. The V gene's germline CDR1 is MNHEY and CDR2 SVGAGI. The CDR3 has 15 residues. The ends lost 5 bases at V and 7 bases at J; junction bases unmatched: 12. CDR3 bases: TGTGCCAGCAGTGCAGGGGGCATAGGTGTGCTTGGCTACACCTTC. It translates to CASSAGGIGVLGYTF.

This clone was recorded only once. This rearrangement joins TRBV30 to TRBJ2-7; D perhaps matches TRBD1 (5 bases). The CDR3 runs to 13 residues. V was shortened by 2 bases and J by 4 bases, with 12 bases between the two germline ends. CDR1 GTSNPN and CDR2 SVGIG come from the germline V gene (reference sequence). The CDR3 protein is CAWSYLPGYEQYF. For the CDR3, the DNA is TGTGCCTGGAGTTACCTCCCAGGGTACGAGCAGTACTTC.

The genes are TRBV7-2 and TRBJ1-3; D might be TRBD1 (5 bases). The CDR3 loop spans 13 amino acids. V lost 1 base and J lost 8, with 9 bases in between. Looked up from germline, CDR1 is SGHTA and CDR2 is FQGNSA. The CDR3 loop is CASSLDVTDTIYF. CDR3 sequence (DNA): TGTGCCAGCAGCTTAGACGTGACAGACACCATATATTTT. Drawing the rest from reference TRBV7-2 and TRBJ1-3, the complete variable domain is GAGVSQSPSNKVTEKGKDVELRCDPISGHTALYWYRQSLGQGLEFLIYFQGNSAPDKSGLPSDRFSAERTGGSVSTLTIQRTQQEDSAVYLCASSLDVTDTIYFGEGSWLTVV.